The rows below give T cell receptor beta chains drawn from one sample of a study of cytomegalovirus exposure and HLA in healthy donors. Assay: immunoSEQ multiplex PCR; the TCRdb copy retains only in-frame clones and omits some. The sample shows about 57,000 clones, roughly 84% of them seen only once. The sample taken for sequencing was PBMCs. All receptors come from a man in his thirties or forties in good health and CMV-seronegative. The CDR3 runs from the conserved cysteine through the conserved F or W. The D gene is left open where the match is weak. Rows give clone size only sometimes, using once, few, many, or a class for an expanded clone.

>NA|TRBJ1-2|TRBV5-6|TRBD1
CASSLGDRGPRYGYTF
TGTGCCAGCAGCTTGGGGGACAGGGGGCCAAGGTATGGCTACACCTTC
>NA|TRBJ1-2|TRBV6-6|NA
CASSQDGGGYTF
TGTGCCAGCAGTCAGGACGGGGGAGGCTACACCTTC
>NA|TRBJ1-1|TRBV4-3|TRBD1
CASSHRDRGNTEAFF
TGCGCCAGCAGCCACCGCGACAGGGGGAACACTGAAGCTTTCTTT
>NA|TRBJ2-1|TRBV7-9|TRBD2
CAVSTSGRVNEQFF
TGTGCCGTATCGACTAGCGGGAGGGTAAATGAGCAGTTCTTC
>NA|TRBJ1-2|TRBV27|NA
CASSPEGGNYGYTF
TGTGCCAGCAGTCCAGAGGGCGGTAACTATGGCTACACCTTC
>NA|TRBJ1-2|TRBV10-3|TRBD1
CAISAGGYYGYTF
TGTGCCATCAGCGCAGGGGGTTATTATGGCTACACCTTC
>NA|TRBJ1-1|TRBV2|TRBD1
CASSGQERNTEAFF
TGTGCCAGCAGCGGACAGGAACGGAACACTGAAGCTTTCTTT
>once|TRBJ2-1|TRBV5-1|TRBD2
CASSLVAGPYNEQFF
TGCGCCAGCAGCTTGGTAGCGGGACCTTACAATGAGCAGTTCTTC
>NA|TRBJ1-1|TRBV6-1|NA
CASSEGGGEGPANTEAFF
TGTGCCAGCAGTGAGGGGGGGGGTGAGGGACCTGCGAACACTGAAGCTTTCTTT
>NA|TRBJ2-1|TRBV14|TRBD2
CASSLRDPSGEGHEQFF
TGTGCCAGCAGCCTACGTGATCCTAGCGGGGAAGGGCATGAGCAGTTCTTC
>NA|TRBJ2-7|TRBV7-9|NA
CASSLSDPRQLHEQYF
TGTGCCAGCAGCTTAAGTGATCCGAGACAGTTACACGAGCAGTACTTC
>NA|TRBJ2-1|TRBV9|NA
CASSVANEQFF
TGTGCCAGCAGCGTAGCTAATGAGCAGTTCTTC
>NA|TRBJ1-6|TRBV18|NA
CASSPRDNSPLHF
TGTGCCAGCTCACCCCGGGATAATTCACCCCTCCACTTT
>NA|TRBJ1-1|TRBV11-3|TRBD1
CASSLDRETEAFF
TGTGCCAGCAGCCTCGACAGGGAAACTGAAGCTTTCTTT
>NA|TRBJ2-7|TRBV7-7|TRBD1
CASSARQGAAYEQYF
TGTGCCAGCAGCGCCCGACAGGGCGCGGCCTACGAGCAGTACTTC
>NA|TRBJ2-1|TRBV7-2|TRBD2
CASSFSTSGPSGEQFF
TGTGCCAGCAGCTTTTCGACTAGCGGACCCTCGGGAGAGCAGTTCTTC